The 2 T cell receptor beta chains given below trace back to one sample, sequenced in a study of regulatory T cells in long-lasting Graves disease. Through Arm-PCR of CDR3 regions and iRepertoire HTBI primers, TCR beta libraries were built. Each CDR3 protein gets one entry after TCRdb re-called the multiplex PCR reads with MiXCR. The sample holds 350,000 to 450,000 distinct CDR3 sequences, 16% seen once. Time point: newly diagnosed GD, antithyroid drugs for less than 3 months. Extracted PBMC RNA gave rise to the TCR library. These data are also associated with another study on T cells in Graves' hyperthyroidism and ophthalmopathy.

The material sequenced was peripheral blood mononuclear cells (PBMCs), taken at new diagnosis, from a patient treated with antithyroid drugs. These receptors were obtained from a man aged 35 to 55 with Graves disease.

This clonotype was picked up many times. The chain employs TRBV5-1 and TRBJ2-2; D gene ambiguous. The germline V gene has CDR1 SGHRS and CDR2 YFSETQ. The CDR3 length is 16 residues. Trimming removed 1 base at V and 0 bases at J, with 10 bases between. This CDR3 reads CASSLSLGSNTGELFF. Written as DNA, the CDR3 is TGCGCCAGCAGCTTGTCGTTGGGTTCGAACACCGGGGAGCTGTTTTTT. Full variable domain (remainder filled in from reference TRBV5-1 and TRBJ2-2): KAGVTQTPRYLIKTRGQQVTLSCSPISGHRSVSWYQQTPGQGLQFLFEYFSETQRNKGNFPGRFSGRQFSNSRSEMNVSTLELGDSALYLCASSLSLGSNTGELFFGEGSRLTVL.

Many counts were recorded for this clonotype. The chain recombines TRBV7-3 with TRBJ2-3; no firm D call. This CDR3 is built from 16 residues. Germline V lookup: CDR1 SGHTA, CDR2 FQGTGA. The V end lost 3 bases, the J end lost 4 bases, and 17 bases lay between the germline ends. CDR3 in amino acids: CASSFRLVSGPDTQYF. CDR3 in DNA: TGTGCCAGCAGCTTCCGTCTTGTTAGTGGGCCAGATACGCAGTATTTT.